Below, 27 T cell receptor beta chains from the same sample are listed, as sequenced in a study of regulatory T cells in long-lasting Graves disease. The time point is: persistent/refractory GD, antithyroid drugs over 5 years with positive TRAb. Making the TCR library involved RNA that had been extracted from PBMCs. Arm-PCR of CDR3 regions with iRepertoire HTBI primers generated TCR beta libraries. TCRdb analysed the multiplex PCR reads with MiXCR anew, one entry per CDR3 protein. This sample has around 300,000 distinct CDR3 sequences, with roughly 21% found just once. The sequencing here drew on peripheral blood mononuclear cells (PBMCs), taken when the disease was refractory, from a patient treated with antithyroid drugs. Source of these receptors: a female donor with Graves disease.

The rearrangement joins TRBV6-2 or TRBV6-3 to TRBJ1-6, with 11 bases aligning to TRBD1. This CDR3 is built from 15 residues. J gave up 10 bases and V 7 bases, and 9 bases lay outside the gene matches. Germline V lookup: CDR1 MNHEY, CDR2 SVGEGT. The DNA for the CDR3 is TGTGCCAGCAACACTGTGGACAGGGGGCACTCACCCCTCCACTTT. Encoded protein: CASNTVDRGHSPLHF.

This clonotype was seen many times. The chain carries TRBV28 and TRBJ2-5; D might be TRBD1 (7 bases). The CDR3 has 16 residues. With 8 bases removed from V and 3 bases from J, the gap between germline ends came to 22 bases. Germline loops: CDR1 MDHEN, CDR2 SYDVKM. Written as DNA, the CDR3 is TGTGCCAGCGGGGGCCCCATCGACAGGGAGGAAGAGACCCAGTACTTC. The encoded protein is CASGGPIDREEETQYF. Together with reference TRBV28 and TRBJ2-5, the CDR3 gives the full variable domain: DVKVTQSSRYLVKRTGEKVFLECVQDMDHENMFWYRQDPGLGLRLIYFSYDVKMKEKGDIPEGYSVSREKKERFSLILESASTNQTSMYLCASGGPIDREEETQYFGPGTRLLVL.

This chain links TRBV19 with TRBJ1-5; D is uncertain. CDR1 is LNHDA, CDR2 SQIVND, per germline (reference sequence). This CDR3 comprises 15 residues. Between the trimmed V and J ends, which lost 4 bases and 6 bases, there was a span of 16 bases. CDR3 protein: CASSKYVGVPQPQHF. DNA of the CDR3: TGTGCCAGTAGTAAATATGTAGGCGTCCCTCAGCCCCAGCATTTT.

In the case of this clonotype: One junction end disagrees with the germline gene, perhaps due to a read error. CDR3 DNA: TGTGCCAGCAGAACAGGGGGCGCCTCCCCCTACGGGCAGTACTTC. It yields the protein CASRTGGASPYGQYF. This sequence joins TRBV27 and TRBJ2-7; 9 positions agree with TRBD1. The CDR3 contains 15 residues. Per germline, CDR1 MNHEY and CDR2 SMNVEV (reference sequence).

The table lists this clonotype with many counts. This rearrangement joins TRBV2 to TRBJ1-2; D remains unclear. CDR1 is SNHLY, CDR2 FYNNEI, per germline. Trimming left V 5 bases short and J 8 bases short, with 15 bases between. There are 13 residues in the CDR3. CDR3 nucleotide sequence: TGTGCCAGCAGTCTCGGGCCGGAAGGAGGCTACACCTTC. Its protein product is CASSLGPEGGYTF.

Regarding this clonotype: An end of the junction does not agree with germline; a read error may underlie this. V is TRBV11-2 and J is TRBJ2-2; no definite D call. The V gene's germline CDR1 is SGHAT and CDR2 FQNNGV. The CDR3 is made up of 15 amino acids. The CDR3 loop reads CASGLDRMDTGELFF. CDR3 bases: TGTGCCAGCGGCTTAGATCGGATGGACACCGGGGAGCTGTTTTTT.

With respect to this clonotype: The conserved closing phenylalanine or tryptophan is absent in this CDR3, likely reflecting a read error. J is TRBJ1-1 and V is TRBV29-1; no reliable D call. CDR3 length: 11 amino acids. Germline values: CDR1 SQVTM, CDR2 ANQGSEA. V was trimmed by 7 bases and J by 0 bases, leaving 6 bases between them. The CDR3 nucleotides read TGCAGCGGGGCCCTGAACACTGAAGCTTTCTCT. It yields the protein CSGALNTEAFS.

The CDR3 DNA is TGTGCCAGCAGTTCCCTGGACGGTGCCGGCACAGATACGCAGTATTTT. It encodes CASSSLDGAGTDTQYF. The V and J genes are TRBV12-3 or TRBV12-4 and TRBJ2-3, with D hard to call. This CDR3 has 16 residues. Trimming removed 4 bases from V and 1 base from J, with 15 bases in between.

This clonotype turned up a few times. V usage is TRBV20-1 and J usage is TRBJ1-5; a possible D gene is TRBD1 (6 bases). The CDR3 has 14 residues. Germline V CDR1 and CDR2: DFQATT, SNEGSKA (reference sequence). V was shortened by 2 bases and J by 2 bases, with 10 bases between the two germline ends. Written as DNA, the CDR3 is TGCAGTGCTAGACTGGGGGCGGGCAATCAGCCCCAGCATTTT. It codes for CSARLGAGNQPQHF.

This clonotype was counted only a few times. The rearrangement joins TRBV5-1 to TRBJ2-7; D possibly uses TRBD1 or TRBD2 (5 bases each). The length of the CDR3 is 13 residues. V shed 4 bases and J shed 4 bases, with 12 bases lying between them. Germline V gene lookup returns CDR1 SGHRS and CDR2 YFSETQ. The CDR3 DNA reads TGCGCCAGCAGCCTCCATTGGGGGTACGAGCAGTACTTC. The encoded protein is CASSLHWGYEQYF.

This clonotype was seen only a few times. V gene TRBV20-1 combines with J gene TRBJ2-5; possibly TRBD1 for D (6 bases). The CDR3 totals 15 residues. Germline V gene sequence: CDR1 DFQATT, CDR2 SNEGSKA (reference sequence). The ends were cut back, 6 bases at V and 0 bases at J, with 17 bases in the middle. CDR3: CSASRQDPYQETQYF. CDR3 bases: TGCAGTGCGTCGCGACAGGATCCGTACCAAGAGACCCAGTACTTC.

The chain carries TRBV6-1 and TRBJ2-3; D remains unclear. V was cut by 5 bases and J by 5 bases, with 14 bases left in between. CDR3 length equals 14 residues. Germline CDR1 reads MNHNS; CDR2 reads SASEGT. The CDR3 reads CASSPASGQDTQYF. In DNA form, the CDR3 reads TGTGCCAGCAGTCCGGCGTCTGGTCAAGATACGCAGTATTTT.

This clonotype came up many times. The chain combines TRBV27 with TRBJ2-7; TRBD2 agrees at 11 bases. V shed 2 bases, J shed 2 bases, and the junction held 8 bases outside the gene matches. Per germline, CDR1 MNHEY and CDR2 SMNVEV (reference sequence). The CDR3 is made up of 17 amino acids. CDR3 in amino acids: CASSLRGLAERPYEQYF. In nucleotides, the CDR3 is TGTGCCAGCAGTTTACGGGGACTAGCGGAGAGACCCTACGAGCAGTACTTC.

The chain has TRBV7-6 and TRBJ2-5; D may be TRBD2 (6 bases). The CDR3 has 16 amino acids. V was clipped by 6 bases and J by 2 bases, with 19 bases between them. Germline V CDR1 and CDR2: SGHVS, FNYEAQ. This CDR3 is CASSSRGGNPQETQYF. The CDR3 nucleotides read TGTGCCAGCAGTTCAAGAGGAGGGAACCCGCAAGAGACCCAGTACTTC.

This clonotype appeared a few times. V usage is TRBV25-1 and J usage is TRBJ2-7; 13 nucleotides line up with TRBD2. The ends lost 4 bases at V and 0 bases at J; junction bases unmatched: 6. CDR3 length equals 17 residues. From germline, CDR1 is MGHDK and CDR2 SYGVNS. The CDR3 protein is CASSVSGLAGPSYEQYF. CDR3 sequence (DNA): TGTGCCAGCAGTGTATCGGGACTAGCGGGACCCTCCTACGAGCAGTACTTC.

This chain uses TRBV4-2 with TRBJ1-4, with 8 nucleotides matching TRBD1. V shed 2 bases, J shed 3 bases, and the junction held 8 bases outside the gene matches. Germline CDR1 is LGHNA and CDR2 is YNFKEQ. The CDR3 has 17 residues. CDR3 bases: TGTGCCAGCAGCCAATCGGCGCCGACAGGGGCTAATGAAAAACTGTTTTTT. Translated, it gives CASSQSAPTGANEKLFF.

The chain has TRBV30 and TRBJ1-1, with D unresolved. Trimming removed 0 bases at V and 1 base at J, with 9 bases between. This CDR3 spans 14 amino acids. Germline CDR1 reads GTSNPN; CDR2 reads SVGIG (reference sequence). CDR3: CAWSVPQRNTEAFF. For the CDR3, the DNA is TGTGCCTGGAGTGTACCCCAACGGAACACTGAAGCTTTCTTT.

This clonotype was seen more than once but under ten times. The chain combines TRBV4-2 with TRBJ1-6; perhaps TRBD1 as D (5 bases). The CDR3 contains 15 residues. The V gene's germline CDR1 is LGHNA and CDR2 YNFKEQ. V lost 0 bases and J lost 8, with 11 bases in between. CDR3: CASSQDQGWDSPLHF. CDR3 nucleotide sequence: TGTGCCAGCAGCCAAGATCAGGGTTGGGATTCACCCCTCCACTTT.

In its sample, this clonotype was seen many times. The rearrangement links TRBV2 to TRBJ2-5, with no clear D. There are 14 residues in the CDR3. Germline V gives CDR1 SNHLY, CDR2 FYNNEI. V lost 3 bases and J 4 bases, leaving 12 bases between the germline ends. The CDR3 is CASSERFGSETQYF. Written as DNA, the CDR3 is TGTGCCAGCAGTGAGAGGTTTGGGTCAGAGACCCAGTACTTC.

CDR3 nucleotide sequence: TGCAGTGCCGACGCGAGGGCAGGTTCCTATGGCTACACCTTC. It yields the protein CSADARAGSYGYTF. The V and J genes are TRBV20-1 and TRBJ1-2; the D is unclear. This CDR3 is built from 14 residues. The V gene's germline CDR1 is DFQATT and CDR2 SNEGSKA (reference sequence). With 6 bases removed from V and 4 bases from J, the gap between germline ends came to 18 bases.

The V and J genes are TRBV4-2 and TRBJ2-2; 7 bases are shared with TRBD2. The trim removed 1 base at V and 5 bases at J, leaving 1 base unmatched. The CDR3 is 14 residues long. Germline V gives CDR1 LGHNA, CDR2 YNFKEQ. CDR3 in DNA: TGTGCCAGCAGCCAAGGGCGGGAGACCGGGGAGCTGTTTTTT. Amino acids: CASSQGRETGELFF.

This clonotype was observed many times. This chain uses TRBV4-1 with TRBJ2-4; TRBD2 matches at 7 bases. Germline assignment: CDR1 MGHRA and CDR2 YSYEKL. The V segment lost 1 base and the J segment 10 bases; nucleotides outside the gene matches: 7. The CDR3 runs to 14 residues. CDR3 nucleotide sequence: TGCGCCAGCAGCCAAGCGGGGGGAGCTAGGATTCAGTACTTC. Amino acid sequence: CASSQAGGARIQYF.

This clonotype was observed many times. The chain joins TRBV12-3 or TRBV12-4 to TRBJ1-5; D uncertain. CDR3 length: 12 residues. V shed 6 bases and J shed 7 bases, with 10 bases lying between them. Here the CDR3 reads CASSLPGQPQHF. The CDR3 DNA reads as TGTGCCAGCAGCCTCCCCGGCCAGCCCCAGCATTTT.

The CDR3 DNA sequence: TGTGCCAGCACCAACCCGGGGCCGGGAGGGGAGACCCAGTACTTC. Translating gives CASTNPGPGGETQYF. V and J are TRBV6-2 or TRBV6-3 and TRBJ2-5; 8 nucleotides match TRBD2. Germline V gives CDR1 MNHEY, CDR2 SVGEGT. The CDR3 is 15 amino acids. V lost 7 bases and J lost 5; bases outside the gene matches: 12.

This clonotype was counted ten times or more. The chain recombines TRBV30 with TRBJ1-6, with unresolved D. V was shortened by 4 bases and J by 6 bases, with 10 bases between the two germline ends. In germline, CDR1 is GTSNPN, CDR2 SVGIG (reference sequence). This CDR3 comprises 13 residues. CDR3: CAWKGGANSPLHF. The CDR3 DNA sequence: TGTGCCTGGAAGGGAGGAGCTAATTCACCCCTCCACTTT.

At least ten counts were recorded for this clonotype. The gene calls are TRBV28 and TRBJ2-7; 9 bases are a match to TRBD1. The CDR3 is 14 residues long. The V gene's germline CDR1 is MDHEN and CDR2 SYDVKM. The ends lost 4 bases at V and 3 bases at J; junction bases unmatched: 4. The CDR3 region is CASSYRGPVYEQYF. For the CDR3, the DNA is TGTGCCAGCAGTTACAGGGGGCCCGTCTACGAGCAGTACTTC.

On this clonotype: The CDR3 does not close with the conserved phenylalanine or tryptophan, likely indicating a read error. The chain links TRBV19 to TRBJ1-1; a weak D match, TRBD1 (6 bases). The CDR3 has 15 amino acids. CDR1 is LNHDA, CDR2 SQIVND, per germline (reference sequence). Trimming removed 4 bases from V and 8 bases from J, with 20 bases in between. This CDR3 is CASSTGTFSFVEAFS. The CDR3 bases are TGTGCCAGTAGTACAGGGACATTTTCCTTCGTCGAAGCTTTCTCT.